The next 21 T cell receptor beta chains were all read from a single sample in a study of graft-versus-host responses after intestinal transplantation. No antigen has been assigned to these receptors. Method: immunoSEQ multiplex PCR; TCRdb's copy keeps in-frame clones and lacks some. The table lists around 55,000 clones, about 90% of them singletons. The specimen was unstimulated CD4+ T cells sorted from spleen or lymph node cells, collected before transplant. These receptors came from a human donor who was the organ donor for an intestinal transplant.

The chain combines TRBV19 with TRBJ2-7; 9 nucleotides line up with TRBD2. Germline V CDR1 and CDR2: LNHDA, SQIVND (reference sequence). There are 15 residues in the CDR3. V gave up 3 bases and J gave up 5 bases; unmatched junction bases: 8. The CDR3 coding sequence is TGTGCCAGTAGTATGACGGGCGGGAGGGCCAACGAGCAGTACTTC. As protein: CASSMTGGRANEQYF.

The chain has TRBV5-1 and TRBJ2-1; 8 positions agree with TRBD2. Germline V lookup: CDR1 SGHRS, CDR2 YFSETQ. The CDR3 has 16 amino acids. V shed 3 bases and J 9 bases; nucleotides not matched to a gene: 14. The CDR3 bases are TGCGCCAGCAGCTCCAGCGGGAGCCTCCCACCCGGTGAGCAGTTCTTC. Translation gives CASSSSGSLPPGEQFF.

The V call is TRBV30, the J call TRBJ1-5, with a possible D match to TRBD1 (5 bases). V was cut by 2 bases and J by 2 bases, with 13 bases left in between. CDR1 and CDR2 from the germline V gene are GTSNPN and SVGIG (reference sequence). The CDR3 is 15 residues long. Here the CDR3 reads CAWSLQGFGNQPQHF. The DNA of the CDR3 is TGTGCCTGGAGTCTCCAGGGATTCGGCAATCAGCCCCAGCATTTT.

The rearrangement joins TRBV6-1 to TRBJ1-4; D is unresolved. V was pared by 1 base and J by 4 bases, with 10 bases between. Germline V gene data show CDR1 as MNHNS and CDR2 as SASEGT. This CDR3 region has 15 residues. CDR3 sequence: CASSEGGGGNEKLFF. CDR3 sequence (DNA): TGTGCCAGCAGTGAAGGGGGAGGAGGTAATGAAAAACTGTTTTTT.

The chain carries TRBV28 and TRBJ1-5; D ambiguous. The CDR3 extends over 11 amino acids. CDR1 and CDR2 (germline): MDHEN, SYDVKM. Trimming took 8 bases from V and 6 from J, leaving 8 bases between them. CDR3 region: CASASPQPQHF. The CDR3 nucleotides are TGTGCCAGCGCGTCCCCTCAGCCCCAGCATTTT.

The gene calls are TRBV19 and TRBJ2-1, with 7 bases aligning to TRBD1. J gave up 2 bases and V 5 bases, and 12 bases lay outside the gene matches. The CDR3 extends over 17 amino acids. Germline V lookup: CDR1 LNHDA, CDR2 SQIVND (reference sequence). The CDR3 reads CASSANGRQGAYNEQFF. The CDR3 DNA is TGTGCCAGTAGTGCAAACGGGCGGCAGGGGGCCTACAATGAGCAGTTCTTC.

The chain is built from TRBV7-6 and TRBJ2-1; maybe TRBD1 (5 bases). The CDR3 consists of 12 residues. The germline V gene encodes CDR1 SGHVS and CDR2 FNYEAQ. Trimming shortened V by 5 bases and J by 8 bases, and 10 bases separated the two germline ends. For the CDR3, the DNA is TGTGCCAGCAGCCTCCAAGGGGATGAGCAGTTCTTC. This codes for CASSLQGDEQFF.

The rearrangement uses TRBV7-9 and TRBJ2-2; TRBD2 might be the D (7 bases). Per germline, CDR1 SEHNR and CDR2 FQNEAQ (reference sequence). The CDR3 runs 17 residues. V gave up 6 bases and J gave up 1 base, with 18 bases separating them. The CDR3 bases are TGTGCCAGCAGTTCAGGTCGGGGGGCGCTGAACACCGGGGAGCTGTTTTTT. Amino acids: CASSSGRGALNTGELFF.

This chain connects TRBV4-2 to TRBJ2-1, with TRBD2 matching over 15 bases. This CDR3 is 17 amino acids long. Germline CDR1 is LGHNA and CDR2 is YNFKEQ. Trimming took 4 bases from V and 8 from J; bases not matched to a gene: 9. The DNA for the CDR3 is TGTGCCAGCAGCCTCTCCGGGACTAGCGGGAGGTGGGATGAGCAGTTCTTC. It specifies CASSLSGTSGRWDEQFF.

The V call is TRBV18, the J call TRBJ1-2; D not resolved. V gave up 1 base and J gave up 3 bases, with 12 bases separating them. CDR3 size: 15 residues. From germline, CDR1 is KGHSH and CDR2 LQKENI. This CDR3 reads CASSPQIKGDYGYTF. In DNA, the CDR3 is TGTGCCAGCTCACCACAGATAAAGGGAGACTATGGCTACACCTTC. Looking up the rest from reference TRBV18 and TRBJ1-2 gives the full variable domain: NAGVMQNPRHLVRRRGQEARLRCSPMKGHSHVYWYRQLPEEGLKFMVYLQKENIIDESGMPKERFSAEFPKEGPSILRIQQVVRGDSAAYFCASSPQIKGDYGYTFGSGTRLTVV.

The V and J genes are TRBV7-3 and TRBJ1-5; D not resolved. With 1 base removed from V and 5 bases from J, the gap between germline ends came to 6 bases. Germline V lookup: CDR1 SGHTA, CDR2 FQGTGA. The CDR3 extends over 13 amino acids. DNA for the CDR3: TGTGCCAGCAGCTTAAACTATGATCAGCCCCAGCATTTT. Translated, it gives CASSLNYDQPQHF. Using reference TRBV7-3 and TRBJ1-5 for the parts outside the CDR3, the full variable domain is GAGVSQTPSNKVTEKGKYVELRCDPISGHTALYWYRQSLGQGPEFLIYFQGTGAADDSGLPNDRFFAVRPEGSVSTLKIQRTERGDSAVYLCASSLNYDQPQHFGDGTRLSIL.

The chain combines TRBV5-4 with TRBJ2-7; TRBD2 matches at 8 bases. Germline V gene sequence: CDR1 SGHNT, CDR2 YYREEE (reference sequence). The CDR3 runs to 14 residues. J gave up 2 bases and V 2 bases, and 3 bases lay outside the gene matches. CDR3 amino acids: CASSFGTRPYEQYF. The CDR3 nucleotides read TGTGCCAGCAGCTTTGGGACTAGACCCTACGAGCAGTACTTC.

This clone has a handful of counts. Here the CDR3 DNA reads TGTGCCAGCCCTGGGCCCAGGGAGGGCACAGATACGCAGTATTTT. Translation gives CASPGPREGTDTQYF. The V gene is TRBV28, the J gene TRBJ2-3, with a weak D call TRBD2 (6 bases). CDR1 and CDR2 (germline): MDHEN, SYDVKM. CDR3 length equals 15 residues. V lost 8 bases, J lost 1 base, and 16 bases lay in between. Full variable domain (missing parts from reference TRBV28 and TRBJ2-3): DVKVTQSSRYLVKRTGEKVFLECVQDMDHENMFWYRQDPGLGLRLIYFSYDVKMKEKGDIPEGYSVSREKKERFSLILESASTNQTSMYLCASPGPREGTDTQYFGPGTRLTVL.

This rearrangement joins TRBV27 to TRBJ2-1; tentatively, D is TRBD2 (5 bases). V was pared by 2 bases and J by 7 bases, with 15 bases between. Germline values: CDR1 MNHEY, CDR2 SMNVEV (reference sequence). The CDR3 totals 15 residues. The CDR3 spells CASSLIGSSLNEQFF. The DNA of the CDR3 is TGTGCCAGCAGTTTAATAGGGAGTTCCCTGAATGAGCAGTTCTTC.

The rearrangement uses TRBV2 and TRBJ1-5; weak D call: TRBD1 (5 bases). V lost 4 bases and J 1 base, leaving 11 bases between the germline ends. The CDR3 runs 15 residues. The germline gives CDR1 SNHLY, CDR2 FYNNEI. CDR3 bases: TGTGCCAGCAGTGCAGGGTCAGGGAGCAATCAGCCCCAGCATTTT. Amino acid sequence: CASSAGSGSNQPQHF.

The chain uses TRBV5-1 and TRBJ2-5; TRBD1 matches at 12 bases. V lost 4 bases and J lost 3; bases outside the gene matches: 7. From germline, CDR1 is SGHRS and CDR2 YFSETQ. This CDR3 spans 16 amino acids. The CDR3: CASSRGDRGREETQYF. CDR3 nucleotide sequence: TGCGCCAGCAGCCGCGGGGACAGGGGGCGCGAAGAGACCCAGTACTTC.

This clone has only a few counts. The chain recombines TRBV30 with TRBJ2-7, with D possibly matching TRBD1 (6 bases). The CDR3 spans 13 residues. Trimming took 2 bases from V and 6 from J, leaving 14 bases between them. Germline V gene lookup returns CDR1 GTSNPN and CDR2 SVGIG (reference sequence). CDR3 amino acids: CAWSMGAPREQYF. The CDR3 DNA follows: TGTGCCTGGAGTATGGGGGCACCTCGCGAGCAGTACTTC.

The V gene is TRBV28, the J gene TRBJ2-7, with TRBD2 matching over 9 bases. The CDR3 consists of 14 residues. V lost 2 bases and J lost 5; bases outside the gene matches: 4. Germline V gene lookup returns CDR1 MDHEN and CDR2 SYDVKM. CDR3 sequence reads: CASSLVAGVHEQYF. The CDR3 coding sequence is TGTGCCAGCAGTTTAGTAGCGGGAGTGCACGAGCAGTACTTC. Looking up the rest from reference TRBV28 and TRBJ2-7 gives the full variable domain: DVKVTQSSRYLVKRTGEKVFLECVQDMDHENMFWYRQDPGLGLRLIYFSYDVKMKEKGDIPEGYSVSREKKERFSLILESASTNQTSMYLCASSLVAGVHEQYFGPGTRLTVT.

The chain employs TRBV9 and TRBJ2-7; 9 bases match TRBD2. The CDR3 has 16 residues. With 3 bases clipped from V and 6 bases from J, the junction kept 13 bases outside the gene matches. CDR1 and CDR2 (germline): SGDLS, YYNGEE. The chain's CDR3 is CASSALGTSPPREQYF. In nucleotides, the CDR3 is TGTGCCAGCAGCGCGCTCGGGACTAGCCCACCCCGCGAGCAGTACTTC. The whole variable domain, remainder taken from reference TRBV9 and TRBJ2-7, is DSGVTQTPKHLITATGQRVTLRCSPRSGDLSVYWYQQSLDQGLQFLIQYYNGEERAKGNILERFSAQQFPDLHSELNLSSLELGDSALYFCASSALGTSPPREQYFGPGTRLTVT.

In the case of this clone: One end of the junction is discordant with germline, which a read error may explain. The rearrangement joins TRBV9 to TRBJ2-2, with 8 bases lining up with TRBD1. CDR1 is SGDLS and CDR2 is YYNGEE in the germline V gene. The CDR3 sequence is 14 residues long. In DNA form, the CDR3 reads TGTACCAGCAGCACAGGGGGGAACACCGGGGAGCTGTTTTTT. This translates into CTSSTGGNTGELFF.

The chain recombines TRBV6-1 with TRBJ2-7, with 7 bases fitting TRBD2. Trimming removed 6 bases from V and 2 bases from J; junction bases left unmatched: 10. Germline assignment: CDR1 MNHNS and CDR2 SASEGT. The CDR3 loop spans 15 amino acids. Written as DNA, the CDR3 is TGTGCCAGCAGAGACCCTAGCGGCCCTGCCTACGAGCAGTACTTC. Protein product: CASRDPSGPAYEQYF.